Following are 31 T cell receptor beta chains from one sample sequenced in a study of blood T cell repertoires in COVID-19. Clones were sequenced by immunoSEQ multiplex PCR, and TCRdb holds only the in-frame ones, with some missing. Here the sample spans a few hundred thousand clones, around 90% being singletons. The sample comprised PBMCs or T cells enriched from blood (not recorded which). These receptors all come from a man aged 18 to 35 who had recovered from COVID-19.

The rearrangement links TRBV27 to TRBJ1-5, with D perhaps TRBD1 (5 bases). The CDR3 runs to 13 residues. V gave up 2 bases and J gave up 3 bases, with 5 bases separating them. Germline V lookup: CDR1 MNHEY, CDR2 SMNVEV (reference sequence). The chain's CDR3 is CASSLGANQPQHF. CDR3 DNA: TGTGCCAGCAGTTTAGGGGCCAATCAGCCCCAGCATTTT.

The J gene is TRBJ2-1, the V gene TRBV10-3, with 10 bases fitting TRBD2. The V gene's germline CDR1 is ENHRY and CDR2 SYGVKD. CDR3 length: 18 amino acids. V gave up 3 bases and J gave up 0 bases; unmatched junction bases: 8. CDR3 in amino acids: CAISEVFSGGSSYNEQFF. CDR3 bases: TGTGCCATCAGTGAAGTCTTTAGCGGGGGGAGCTCCTACAATGAGCAGTTCTTC.

J is TRBJ2-3 and V is TRBV10-3; 7 bases are shared with TRBD2. From germline, CDR1 is ENHRY and CDR2 SYGVKD. This CDR3 contains 12 residues. V shed 8 bases and J 4 bases; nucleotides not matched to a gene: 3. Here the CDR3 reads CAIAGVADTQYF. CDR3 sequence (DNA): TGTGCCATCGCGGGGGTAGCAGATACGCAGTATTTT.

The chain joins TRBV6-6 to TRBJ2-2; 9 nucleotides align to TRBD2. The V and J ends lost 6 bases and 7 bases, in that order; junction bases with no gene match: 9. The CDR3 is 15 residues long. Germline assignment: CDR1 MNHNY and CDR2 SVGAGI (reference sequence). The CDR3: CASSRSGRRGGELFF. DNA for the CDR3: TGTGCCAGCAGCCGTAGCGGGAGACGCGGCGGGGAGCTGTTTTTT.

A note on this clone: The junction and the germline gene differ at one end; a read error may be behind it. The V call is TRBV6-5, the J call TRBJ2-7, with 8 nucleotides matching TRBD2. CDR3 length: 14 amino acids. Germline CDR1 and CDR2: MNHEY and SVGAGI. CDR3 region: CAITRTSFSNEQYF. CDR3 bases: TGTGCCATCACACGGACTAGCTTCTCCAACGAGCAGTACTTC.

The chain has TRBV28 and TRBJ2-6; TRBD1 might be the D (5 bases). V was cut by 7 bases and J by 2 bases, with 6 bases left in between. Germline V gene data show CDR1 as MDHEN and CDR2 as SYDVKM. The CDR3 consists of 13 residues. The CDR3 region has the DNA TGTGCCAGCACGACAGCTGGGGCCAACGTCCTGACTTTC. This gives the protein CASTTAGANVLTF. Combining the CDR3 with reference TRBV28 and TRBJ2-6 gives the whole variable domain DVKVTQSSRYLVKRTGEKVFLECVQDMDHENMFWYRQDPGLGLRLIYFSYDVKMKEKGDIPEGYSVSREKKERFSLILESASTNQTSMYLCASTTAGANVLTFGAGSRLTVL.

The chain joins TRBV13 to TRBJ1-1, with a weak D call TRBD1 (5 bases). Per germline, CDR1 PRHDT and CDR2 FYEKMQ (reference sequence). CDR3 length: 16 amino acids. The V and J ends lost 2 bases and 1 base respectively, with 14 bases between them. The CDR3 coding sequence is TGTGCCAGCAGCTTATGGGTTCCGGGGGAGAACACTGAAGCTTTCTTT. This sequence encodes CASSLWVPGENTEAFF.

The chain combines TRBV7-9 with TRBJ1-1; D gene ambiguous. V was shortened by 2 bases and J by 3 bases, with 7 bases between the two germline ends. Germline-derived CDR1 and CDR2 are SEHNR and FQNEAQ (reference sequence). This CDR3 is built from 13 residues. Written as DNA, the CDR3 is TGTGCCAGCAGCTTAAGAGGAGACACTGAAGCTTTCTTT. Residues: CASSLRGDTEAFF.

The chain recombines TRBV29-1 with TRBJ1-1; D is unresolved. The ends were cut back, 1 base at V and 5 bases at J, with 8 bases in the middle. CDR3 length equals 12 residues. Germline lookup yields CDR1 SQVTM and CDR2 ANQGSEA. CDR3 in amino acids: CSVEAGRTEAFF. The CDR3 bases are TGCAGCGTTGAAGCGGGTAGAACTGAAGCTTTCTTT.

The chain links TRBV2 to TRBJ1-2, with 7 bases identical to TRBD1. The J segment lost 0 bases and the V segment lost 7 bases, leaving 17 bases of the junction unmatched. Per germline, CDR1 SNHLY and CDR2 FYNNEI. There are 18 residues in the CDR3. CDR3 DNA sequence: TGTGCCAGCACCTCAGACAGGGTACCACGACCGTCTAACTATGGCTACACCTTC. Protein product: CASTSDRVPRPSNYGYTF.

This chain connects TRBV6-2 or TRBV6-3 to TRBJ2-7, with 10 bases matching TRBD2. Trimming cost V 2 bases and J 1 base; bases outside gene matches: 11. Per the germline V gene, CDR1 is MNHEY and CDR2 is SVGEGT. The CDR3 is 18 amino acids. CDR3 sequence (DNA): TGTGCCAGCAGTTACCCCCCGCTAGCGGGAGACGGGTCCTACGAGCAGTACTTC. Encoded protein: CASSYPPLAGDGSYEQYF.

The V call is TRBV5-1, the J call TRBJ1-6; D may be TRBD1 (5 bases). Germline V gene data show CDR1 as SGHRS and CDR2 as YFSETQ. The CDR3 spans 14 residues. Trimming cost V 0 bases and J 4 bases, with 5 bases left between them. The CDR3 nucleotides read TGCGCCAGCAGCTTGGAGGGGTATAATTCACCCCTCCACTTT. Translation: CASSLEGYNSPLHF.

The V gene is TRBV27, the J gene TRBJ1-2; D ambiguous. The CDR3 spans 14 residues. V was shortened by 5 bases and J by 7 bases, with 17 bases between the two germline ends. Germline assignment: CDR1 MNHEY and CDR2 SMNVEV (reference sequence). CDR3 nucleotide sequence: TGTGCCAGCAGTCCCCGGGAGGGTTTAGGTGGCTACACCTTC. It specifies CASSPREGLGGYTF.

The V call is TRBV7-2, the J call TRBJ1-1, with D possibly being TRBD1 (5 bases). Between the trimmed V and J ends, which lost 4 bases and 4 bases, there was a span of 19 bases. CDR1 and CDR2 from the germline V gene are SGHTA and FQGNSA. The CDR3 is 16 residues long. DNA of the CDR3: TGTGCCAGCAGCTATAGGGGCGGTGGGTTTTTCACTGAAGCTTTCTTT. Translating it yields CASSYRGGGFFTEAFF.

The rearrangement links TRBV2 to TRBJ2-2; weak D call: TRBD1 (6 bases). The germline gives CDR1 SNHLY, CDR2 FYNNEI. The V and J ends lost 1 base and 5 bases respectively, with 8 bases between them. This CDR3 contains 14 residues. The DNA of the CDR3 is TGTGCCAGCAGTGAAGTAGGGGGAACCGGGGAGCTGTTTTTT. Residues: CASSEVGGTGELFF.

This chain joins TRBV5-1 and TRBJ1-2, with D perhaps matching TRBD1 (6 bases). The CDR3 has 13 amino acids. V lost 3 bases to trimming and J lost 7 bases, with 13 bases between them. Per germline, CDR1 SGHRS and CDR2 YFSETQ. The CDR3 reads CASSYRVWGGYTF. CDR3 DNA: TGCGCCAGCAGCTACAGGGTCTGGGGTGGCTACACCTTC.

This chain joins TRBV12-5 and TRBJ2-7; TRBD2 matches 9 bases. Germline CDR1 and CDR2: LGHNT and FRNRAP. Losses at the gene ends were 3 bases for V and 3 bases for J; bases not matched to a gene: 6. This CDR3 has 15 residues. The CDR3 coding sequence is TGTGCTAGTGGTTTAGGCCTAGCGGGGAACTACGAGCAGTACTTC. Protein: CASGLGLAGNYEQYF.

The J gene is TRBJ1-3, the V gene TRBV3-1 (or the pseudogene TRBV3-2); 9 positions match TRBD1. CDR3 length: 13 residues. Trimming at V came to 3 bases and at J to 11 bases, leaving 5 bases not matched to a gene. CDR1 and CDR2 from the germline V gene are LGHDT and YNNKEL (reference sequence). The CDR3 loop reads CASSQGQGIAIYF. Here the CDR3 DNA reads TGTGCCAGCAGCCAGGGACAGGGTATCGCCATATATTTT.

The chain carries TRBV27 and TRBJ2-7, with TRBD1 identical over 8 bases. The CDR3 has 15 amino acids. Germline CDR1 is MNHEY and CDR2 is SMNVEV (reference sequence). The V and J ends lost 6 bases and 3 bases, in that order; junction bases with no gene match: 10. The CDR3 coding sequence is TGTGCCAGCAGCCCCATGGACAGGGTCGGCTACGAGCAGTACTTC. This sequence encodes CASSPMDRVGYEQYF.

Concerning this clone itself: The identical CDR3 is also encoded by other nucleotide sequences in the sample. V usage is TRBV28 and J usage is TRBJ1-4; D gene unclear. This CDR3 is built from 14 residues. Trimming left V 2 bases short and J 3 bases short, with 7 bases between. CDR1 MDHEN and CDR2 SYDVKM come from the germline V gene. The chain's CDR3 is CASSLTGSNEKLFF. In DNA, the CDR3 is TGTGCCAGCAGTTTAACGGGGTCTAATGAAAAACTGTTTTTT.

The chain employs TRBV6-5 and TRBJ1-1, with D perhaps matching TRBD1 (5 bases). The CDR3 has 15 residues. Germline loops: CDR1 MNHEY, CDR2 SVGAGI. V lost 0 bases, J lost 2 bases, and 10 bases lay in between. The CDR3 region has the DNA TGTGCCAGCAGTTACTCCTCGGGGGTAAACACTGAAGCTTTCTTT. Translation gives CASSYSSGVNTEAFF.

The J gene is TRBJ2-1, the V gene TRBV6-5, with 10 bases fitting TRBD1. Germline values: CDR1 MNHEY, CDR2 SVGAGI. Trimming cost V 7 bases and J 7 bases; bases outside gene matches: 7. The CDR3 length is 14 residues. The CDR3 region is CASMPGQGWNEQFF. The CDR3 DNA reads as TGTGCCAGCATGCCGGGACAGGGGTGGAATGAGCAGTTCTTC.

This clone was counted only a few times. The chain is built from TRBV5-4 and TRBJ1-6, with a weak D call TRBD1 (6 bases). V shed 4 bases and J shed 10 bases, with 15 bases lying between them. This CDR3 is 14 amino acids long. Germline lookup yields CDR1 SGHNT and CDR2 YYREEE (reference sequence). CDR3 bases: TGTGCCAGCAGCCTCCGGACAGAAGACTCACCCCTCCACTTT. Translated, it gives CASSLRTEDSPLHF.

The V call is TRBV9, the J call TRBJ1-5; 8 bases fit TRBD1. The CDR3 loop spans 15 amino acids. J was trimmed by 5 bases and V by 0 bases; bases with no gene match: 4. Looked up from germline, CDR1 is SGDLS and CDR2 is YYNGEE. The CDR3 nucleotides are TGTGCCAGCAGCGTAGGGACAGGGAAGTATCAGCCCCAGCATTTT. As protein: CASSVGTGKYQPQHF.

This chain joins TRBV27 and TRBJ1-2; 7 bases map to TRBD1. This CDR3 has 15 residues. The trim removed 2 bases at V and 4 bases at J, leaving 7 bases unmatched. From germline, CDR1 is MNHEY and CDR2 SMNVEV (reference sequence). CDR3 in amino acids: CASSLGTVLLYGYTF. The CDR3 bases are TGTGCCAGCAGTTTAGGGACAGTTCTTCTCTATGGCTACACCTTC.

This CDR3 is CASSSSPGGTLTDTQYF. In DNA form, the CDR3 reads TGCGCCAGCAGCTCCAGCCCGGGGGGGACTCTTACAGATACGCAGTATTTT. The chain combines TRBV4-1 with TRBJ2-3; 8 nucleotides agree with TRBD2. Trimming at V came to 5 bases and at J to 3 bases, leaving 13 bases not matched to a gene. The germline V gene has CDR1 MGHRA and CDR2 YSYEKL. The CDR3 contains 17 residues.

This clone was recorded a few times. The chain carries TRBV2 and TRBJ1-1; 9 nucleotides agree with TRBD1. Trimming took 4 bases from V and 11 from J; bases not matched to a gene: 5. The CDR3 consists of 12 residues. Germline V gives CDR1 SNHLY, CDR2 FYNNEI. DNA for the CDR3: TGTGCCAGCAGTGGGGGGACAGGGTTGGCTTTCTTT. Its protein is CASSGGTGLAFF.

The rearrangement joins TRBV3-1 (or the pseudogene TRBV3-2) to TRBJ2-1; 10 nucleotides agree with TRBD2. Germline V gene lookup returns CDR1 LGHDT and CDR2 YNNKEL (reference sequence). The CDR3 extends over 15 amino acids. J lost 3 bases, V lost 5 bases, and 4 bases had no gene match. DNA of the CDR3: TGTGCCAGCAGCGTACTAGCGGGATTCTACAATGAGCAGTTCTTC. This encodes CASSVLAGFYNEQFF.

The chain couples TRBV9 to TRBJ1-1; the match to TRBD1 covers 9 bases. Germline CDR1 is SGDLS and CDR2 is YYNGEE. V gave up 4 bases and J gave up 4 bases; unmatched junction bases: 8. This CDR3 spans 15 amino acids. CDR3 loop: CASSRLPTGGTEAFF. Written as DNA, the CDR3 is TGTGCCAGCAGCCGGCTCCCGACAGGGGGCACTGAAGCTTTCTTT.

V gene TRBV27 combines with J gene TRBJ2-1; weak D call: TRBD1 (6 bases). CDR1 MNHEY and CDR2 SMNVEV come from the germline V gene (reference sequence). The CDR3 loop spans 15 amino acids. Trimming removed 7 bases at V and 6 bases at J, with 19 bases between. This chain's CDR3 is CASNTGHPSFNEQFF. In DNA form, the CDR3 reads TGTGCCAGCAATACGGGACACCCCTCTTTCAATGAGCAGTTCTTC.

The CDR3 is CASSGPREQFF. The CDR3 nucleotides are TGCGCCAGCAGTGGCCCGCGTGAGCAGTTCTTC. The chain carries TRBV10-2 and TRBJ2-1; D is unresolved. The V end lost 4 bases, the J end lost 9 bases, and 7 bases lay between the germline ends. CDR3 size: 11 residues. Germline assignment: CDR1 WSHSY and CDR2 SAAADI.